This T cell receptor beta chain was documented in a study of T cells after yellow fever vaccination. TCRdb used MiXCR to reprocess the 5' RACE reads, holding one entry per CDR3 protein. The data contain 300,000 or so distinct CDR3 sequences, approximately 13% of them singletons. Germline CDR1 and CDR2: MNHEY and SVGAGI. The CDR3 totals 17 residues. V lost 0 bases and J lost 0, with 12 bases in between. The rearrangement uses TRBV6-5 and TRBJ2-1; no firm D call. The sequencing here drew on CD4+ T cells sorted from PBMCs, taken 45 days after the yellow fever booster vaccination. The sequence was obtained from a man aged 25 to 45 who received the YFV17D yellow fever vaccine. DNA for the CDR3: TGTGCCAGCAGTTACTCGATATTCTCCAACTCCTACAATGAGCAGTTCTTC. This encodes CASSYSIFSNSYNEQFF.